This T cell receptor (beta chain) was found in a study of T cells in tuberculosis. Study at large: Sequenced TCRs come from CD1B-GMM tetramer-binding T cells.

TCRdb's copy holds only in-frame clones and misses some; the assay was immunoSEQ multiplex PCR. The table has tens of thousands of clones, 85% to 95% seen once. A remark on this clone: As yet, its antigen is unknown.

Each donor contributed 85,000 to 100,000 T cells on average, unsorted. Findings of the study overall: Selection depended on which cryopreserved specimens were available. Active tuberculosis patients had shorter CDR3-alpha; the beta difference was nonsignificant.

The CDR3 extends over 12 amino acids. Germline V gives CDR1 GTSNPN, CDR2 SVGIG (reference sequence). V lost 0 bases and J 7 bases, leaving 9 bases between the germline ends. The chain is built from TRBV30 and TRBJ1-1, with D perhaps TRBD1 (6 bases). Source material: PBMCs. This receptor was taken from a donor under 30 with latent tuberculosis or without tuberculosis infection. Some clones in this sample may be carry-over from other donors' samples. CDR3 sequence reads: CAWSVQGNEAFF. CDR3 DNA sequence: TGTGCCTGGAGTGTGCAGGGGAATGAAGCTTTCTTT.